This T cell receptor (beta chain) emerged from a study of cytomegalovirus exposure and HLA in healthy donors. Across the study: Previous work identified 95 million to 120 million unique TCR beta sequences from about 179 million T cells. For the 300 to 400 genotyped donors, 65% to 90% fell within the Caucasian-associated ancestry cluster.

Whole-study findings and limits: Segments of the TCR beta V type were, in most cases, productive about 90% or about 30% of the time in an earlier analysis.

There are 14 residues in the CDR3. Germline CDR1 reads WSHSY; CDR2 reads SAAADI. Trimming cost V 7 bases and J 0 bases, with 10 bases left between them. The PCR employed 60 Vbeta primers together with 13 Jbeta primers. This table comes from immunoSEQ multiplex PCR, and its TCRdb copy is limited to in-frame clones, with some not included. The repertoire holds 150,000 to 200,000 clones, with 68% as singletons. About this clone: Antigen specificity is unknown.

Donors were nominally healthy when sampled, though unrecorded immune exposures were likely. This sequence joins TRBV10-2 and TRBJ2-4; D perhaps matches TRBD1 (5 bases). Sequences were obtained from PBMCs. The clonotype comes from a middle-aged man in good health and CMV-seronegative. The DNA of the CDR3 is TGCGCCAGCAAGACAGATATAGCCAAAAACATTCAGTACTTC. Translated: CASKTDIAKNIQYF.